Listed below are T cell receptor beta chains from one sample, sequenced in a study of CD8+ T cells in alopecia areata. This table comes from immunoSEQ multiplex PCR, and its TCRdb copy is limited to in-frame clones, with some not included. The sample lists about 12,000 clones; 61% were seen once. Sequencing input: skin. The receptors come from a human donor with alopecia areata. Both conserved end residues are part of each CDR3. D genes are given only for firm matches. The size entry is marked missing in some rows and otherwise reads once, few, many or a size class.

TRBV6-5	NA	TRBJ2-5	NA	TGTGCCAGCAGTTACTCCGGGTCGGGACGGGGGACCCAGTACTTC	CASSYSGSGRGTQYF
TRBV7-9	NA	TRBJ1-5	NA	TGTGCCAGCAGCTTAGTGGCGGGGGGACAAGTTGGGCAGCCCCAGCATTTT	CASSLVAGGQVGQPQHF
TRBV9	NA	TRBJ2-3	NA	TGTGCCAGCAGCGAGGGAGATACGCAGTATTTT	CASSEGDTQYF
TRBV10-3	TRBD2	TRBJ2-3	NA	TGTGCCATCAGTTTTGGACTAGCGGTTAGCACAGATACGCAGTATTTT	CAISFGLAVSTDTQYF
TRBV2	TRBD1	TRBJ1-2	once	TGTGCCAGCAGTGAACTCCGGACAGGCGCTTATGGCTACACCTTC	CASSELRTGAYGYTF
TRBV30	NA	TRBJ2-7	NA	TGTGCCTGGGGCCCCCCCTCCTACGAGCAGTACTTC	CAWGPPSYEQYF
TRBV6-5	TRBD2	TRBJ2-7	NA	TGTGCCAGCAGATTCCTAGCGGGGGACTACGAGCAGTACTTC	CASRFLAGDYEQYF
TRBV7-9	TRBD1	TRBJ2-3	NA	TGTGCCAGCAGCACCGGGACAGTCGGGGATTCAGATACGCAGTATTTT	CASSTGTVGDSDTQYF
TRBV19	TRBD2	TRBJ2-3	few	TGTGCCTCGAGCCCCCCGACTAGCCATACGCAGTATTTT	CASSPPTSHTQYF
TRBV7-2	NA	TRBJ2-5	NA	TGTGCCAGCAGCGTACGGAGGGGTCAAGAGACCCAGTACTTC	CASSVRRGQETQYF
TRBV29-1	NA	TRBJ1-4	NA	TGCAGCGTTGAGTCTGGAGGGGAAAAACTGTTTTTT	CSVESGGEKLFF
TRBV6-5	NA	TRBJ1-1	NA	TGTGCCAGCAGCTTGGAACGGGGCACTGAAGCTTTCTTT	CASSLERGTEAFF
TRBV19	TRBD1	TRBJ2-7	NA	TGTGCCAGTAGTATGCGACAGGGGAACTACGAGCAGTACTTC	CASSMRQGNYEQYF
TRBV7-9	TRBD1	TRBJ2-2	NA	TGTGCCAGCAGCTTTATTACAGGGGGCACCCACACCGGGGAGCTGTTTTTT	CASSFITGGTHTGELFF
TRBV7-2	TRBD2	TRBJ2-1	few	TGTGCCAGCAGCTTTTCTTCTAGCGGGAGTAACAATGAGCAGTTCTTC	CASSFSSSGSNNEQFF
TRBV5-1	TRBD1	TRBJ1-6	NA	TGCGCCAGCAGCCGGGACAGTAATTCACCCCTCCACTTT	CASSRDSNSPLHF
TRBV29-1	TRBD1	TRBJ1-1	NA	TGCAGCGTTGAAGATTATTGGGCGGGGACAGGGGGCATGAACACTGAAGCTTTCTTT	CSVEDYWAGTGGMNTEAFF
TRBV6-6	NA	TRBJ1-3	medium-sized	TGTGCCAGCAAGAGCTCTGGAAACACCATATATTTT	CASKSSGNTIYF
TRBV7-2	NA	TRBJ1-2	NA	TGTGCCAGCAGCGCCCGACCGACTAACTATGGCTACACCTTC	CASSARPTNYGYTF
TRBV29-1	NA	TRBJ1-1	few	TGCAGCGGAGTAAAACAGGGTGAAGCTTTCTTT	CSGVKQGEAFF
TRBV18	NA	TRBJ1-6	few	TGTGCCAGCTCCCGGGACGACCGGGATTCACCCCTCCACTTT	CASSRDDRDSPLHF
TRBV5-1	TRBD2	TRBJ2-1	NA	TGCGCCAGCAGCTTGGCCCCTTTAACTAGCGGGAGCCCCTACAATGAGCAGTTCTTC	CASSLAPLTSGSPYNEQFF
TRBV7-8	NA	TRBJ1-3	NA	TGTGCCAGCAGCTCCGGGACACGAAACACCATATATTTT	CASSSGTRNTIYF
TRBV7-2	NA	TRBJ2-5	NA	TGTGCCAGCAGCCCTTGGGAGACCCAGTACTTC	CASSPWETQYF
TRBV27	TRBD1	TRBJ1-2	NA	TGTGCCAGCAGTAAGGACAGGGTTTATGGCTACACCTTC	CASSKDRVYGYTF
TRBV7-9	NA	TRBJ2-1	NA	TGTGCCAGCAGCTTAGTGTTGAGTGGGGTGGATGAGCAGTTCTTC	CASSLVLSGVDEQFF
TRBV28	TRBD1	TRBJ1-2	NA	TGTGCCAGCAGCTCCGGGACAGGAGATAACTATGGCTACACCTTC	CASSSGTGDNYGYTF
TRBV5-4	NA	TRBJ2-1	NA	TGTGCCAGCAGCTACTCGTCAGGCGATGAGCAGTTCTTC	CASSYSSGDEQFF
TRBV4-2	NA	TRBJ1-4	NA	TGTGCCAGCAGCCAAGAACGGACCACTAATGAAAAACTGTTTTTT	CASSQERTTNEKLFF
TRBV29-1	NA	TRBJ1-2	NA	TGCAGCGTTGGCGGGGGAAGTTATGGCTACACCTTC	CSVGGGSYGYTF
TRBV7-2	NA	TRBJ2-6	NA	TGTGCCAGCAGATTCGCTTTCTCTGGGGCCAACGTCCTGACTTTC	CASRFAFSGANVLTF
TRBV18	NA	TRBJ2-1	NA	TGTGCCAGCTCACCACAAATACAACCAGCAGCCTACAATGAGCAGTTCTTC	CASSPQIQPAAYNEQFF
TRBV10-1	NA	TRBJ1-2	NA	TGCGCCAGCAGTAAGACACCTAACTATGGCTACACCTTC	CASSKTPNYGYTF
TRBV7-2	NA	TRBJ1-2	NA	TGTGCCAGCAGCTTTCAATCCTATGGCTACACCTTC	CASSFQSYGYTF
TRBV4-2	NA	TRBJ1-6	NA	TGTGCCAGCAGCCCCCTCTATAATTCACCCCTCCACTTT	CASSPLYNSPLHF
TRBV30	NA	TRBJ1-2	NA	TGTGCCTGGAGTCAGAACAGGGCGGGCGGCTACACCTTC	CAWSQNRAGGYTF
TRBV13	NA	TRBJ2-1	NA	TGTGCCAGCAGCTTAACCGGACTTTACTATGAGCAGTTCTTC	CASSLTGLYYEQFF
TRBV7-9	NA	TRBJ2-7	NA	TGTGCCAGCAGCTTCGTCCAATACGAGCAGTACTTC	CASSFVQYEQYF
TRBV4-1	NA	TRBJ1-2	NA	TGCGCCAGCAGCCAAGATCAGGGGCTCTATGGCTACACCTTC	CASSQDQGLYGYTF
TRBV19	NA	TRBJ2-1	NA	TGTGCCAGTTCGGAGGGGCGAGGGTCCTACAATGAGCAGTTCTTC	CASSEGRGSYNEQFF
TRBV5-1	TRBD2	TRBJ2-7	few	TGCGCCAGCAGCTTCGGGGGGGCCGAAACCTACGAGCAGTACTTC	CASSFGGAETYEQYF
TRBV7-2	NA	TRBJ2-1	NA	TGTGCCAGCAGCCTCGAGGGGAGCTCCTACAATGAGCAGTTCTTC	CASSLEGSSYNEQFF
TRBV6-5	NA	TRBJ1-5	NA	TGTGCCAGCAGTTTCCAGGGGAATCAGCCCCAGCATTTT	CASSFQGNQPQHF
TRBV4-1	TRBD1	TRBJ2-7	once	TGCGCCAGCAGCGCCGGGACAGGAACCTACGAGCAGTACTTC	CASSAGTGTYEQYF
TRBV5-1	NA	TRBJ1-4	few	TGCGCCAGCAGCTTGGAAGGCGCTCGGCCTAATGAAAAACTGTTTTTT	CASSLEGARPNEKLFF
TRBV10-1	TRBD1	TRBJ2-1	once	TGCGCCAGCAGTGAGACCGGGACAGTCCAGTTCTTC	CASSETGTVQFF
TRBV6-5	NA	TRBJ2-7	few	TGTGCCAGCAGTTTATTACACGAGCAGTACTTC	CASSLLHEQYF
TRBV29-1	TRBD2	TRBJ2-2	NA	TGCAGCCACTCACCATTAAGCGGGGGGAACACCGGGGAGCTGTTTTTT	CSHSPLSGGNTGELFF
TRBV7-8	NA	TRBJ2-7	NA	TGTGCCAGCAGCTTGGCGGGACGATCTTACGAGCAGTACTTC	CASSLAGRSYEQYF